The rows below give T cell receptor beta chains drawn from one sample of a study of CD8 T cells in ankylosing spondylitis. TCRdb itself ran the 5' RACE reads through MiXCR, one entry per CDR3 protein. The sample holds about 340,000 distinct CDR3 sequences, 6.5% to 10% seen once. The specimen was blood, either unsorted or a sorted T cell fraction (not recorded which). Source of these receptors: a male donor with ankylosing spondylitis. The CDR3 runs from the conserved cysteine through the conserved F or W. A D gene is named only where the DNA matches it firmly. Clone size, where shown, is once, few, many, or a class for clones that have expanded.

NA,TRBD2,TRBV3-1,TRBJ2-5,TGTGCCAGCAGCCTCGAATATCTGGGACTAGCGGGAGAATGGTCAGAGACCCAGTACTTC,CASSLEYLGLAGEWSETQYF
NA,TRBD1,TRBV20-1,TRBJ2-7,TGCAGTGCTACTCCCGGGACAGGCGTGTCCGAGCAGTACTTC,CSATPGTGVSEQYF
NA,TRBD2,TRBV6-2/TRBV6-3,TRBJ2-2,TGTGCCAGCAGACGGACTAGCGTCTTGAACACCGGGGAGCTGTTTTTT,CASRRTSVLNTGELFF
few,TRBD2,TRBV27,TRBJ2-3,TGTGCCAGCAGTTTTGGCGGGAGGTTCACAGATACGCAGTATTTT,CASSFGGRFTDTQYF
few,TRBD1,TRBV4-3,TRBJ2-5,TGCGCCAGCAGCCGAGCCGGGACAGGACAAGAGACCCAGTACTTC,CASSRAGTGQETQYF
NA,TRBD2,TRBV5-1,TRBJ2-3,TGCGCCAGCAGCCCTGGACTAGCGGAGACTAGCACAGATACGCAGTATTTT,CASSPGLAETSTDTQYF
few,NA,TRBV5-1,TRBJ2-4,TGCGCCAGCAGTGAAACCCGGGACGGAAACATTCAGTACTTC,CASSETRDGNIQYF
NA,NA,TRBV28,TRBJ2-3,TGTGCCAGCAGTTCCCCCCGGGGAGGTTCGGATACGCAGTATTTT,CASSSPRGGSDTQYF
few,NA,TRBV7-3,TRBJ1-2,TGTGCCAGCAGCGAAACTCGATTAGGAGGGTATGGCTACACCTTC,CASSETRLGGYGYTF
NA,NA,TRBV19,TRBJ1-1,TGTGCCAGTAGCAGCCTCCCCAGGACGAACACTGAAGCTTTCTTT,CASSSLPRTNTEAFF
few,NA,TRBV21-1,TRBJ2-5,TGTGCCAGCACCCAAAGGGGTTCTGAGACCCAGTACTTC,CASTQRGSETQYF
few,NA,TRBV20-1,TRBJ2-3,TGCAGTGCCCACCTTCGTCTGGCGGGGCCCACAGATACGCAGTATTTT,CSAHLRLAGPTDTQYF
few,NA,TRBV7-2,TRBJ2-5,TGTGCCAGCAGCTTAGCTGGTGGAGAAGAGACCCAGTACTTC,CASSLAGGEETQYF
NA,NA,TRBV3-1,TRBJ2-1,TGTGCCAGCAGCCGGGAAACTCACCGGAATGAGCAGTTCTTC,CASSRETHRNEQFF
once,NA,TRBV10-3,TRBJ2-1,TGTGCCATCAGTCCGTCGTCGGGCCTCCCCCACAATGAGCAGTTCTTC,CAISPSSGLPHNEQFF
few,TRBD2,TRBV5-1,TRBJ2-5,TGCGCCAGCAGCTGGGGGGGACTAGCGGGAGGAGTACAAGAGACCCAGTACTTC,CASSWGGLAGGVQETQYF
NA,NA,TRBV12-3/TRBV12-4,TRBJ1-2,TGTGCCAGCAGTTTCCCGGGCGTGGACTATGGCTACACCTTC,CASSFPGVDYGYTF
few,NA,TRBV12-3/TRBV12-4,TRBJ2-2,TGTGCCAGCAGCCTCCCCGGGCCAGGGGACACCGGGGAGCTGTTTTTT,CASSLPGPGDTGELFF
few,NA,TRBV5-1,TRBJ1-1,TGCGCCAGCAGCTTGGGGGGAGGCGGCCCTGAAGCTTTCTTT,CASSLGGGGPEAFF
NA,NA,TRBV20-1,TRBJ2-3,TGCAGTGCTAGAGGCAGGCCAGATACGCAGTATTTT,CSARGRPDTQYF
few,TRBD2,TRBV5-1,TRBJ2-7,TGCGCCAGCAGCGAGGGACTAGCGGGATGGGAGCAGTACTTC,CASSEGLAGWEQYF
NA,NA,TRBV25-1,TRBJ2-5,TGTGCCAGCAGTGAAAGTTTGCGTGAAGAGACCCAGTACTTC,CASSESLREETQYF
NA,NA,TRBV9,TRBJ2-2,TGTGCCAGCAGCGTAGGGCCAGATACCGGGGAGCTGTTTTTT,CASSVGPDTGELFF
NA,NA,TRBV3-1,TRBJ2-5,TGTGCCAGCAGCCAAGTCCCCACGGTCGAGGCGGAGACCCAGTACTTC,CASSQVPTVEAETQYF
NA,TRBD2,TRBV24-1,TRBJ2-1,TGTGCCACCAGTGACCGAACTAGCGGGGACTACAATGAGCAGTTCTTC,CATSDRTSGDYNEQFF
few,NA,TRBV7-3,TRBJ2-7,TGTGACCCGGGGATGGGTTGGGATCCGGACCGGCCCTACGAGCAGTACTTC,CDPGMGWDPDRPYEQYF
many,NA,TRBV28,TRBJ2-1,TGTGCCAGCAGCCACGGAGGGTACAATGAGCAGTTCTTC,CASSHGGYNEQFF
few,NA,TRBV4-1,TRBJ2-2,TGCGCCAGCAGCCAAGGGAGGGGGGCTAGAACCGGGGAGCTGTTTTTT,CASSQGRGARTGELFF
many,NA,TRBV12-3/TRBV12-4,TRBJ1-2,TGTGCCAGCAGCCATACAGGGAGTTGGGGCTACACCTTC,CASSHTGSWGYTF
NA,TRBD1,TRBV4-3,TRBJ2-7,TGCGCCAGCAGCAGAGGGGGCGGTTACGAGCAGTACTTC,CASSRGGGYEQYF
many,NA,TRBV28,TRBJ2-2,TGTGCCAGCAGTCCGCCACCCGGTTTCACCGGGGAGCTGTTTTTT,CASSPPPGFTGELFF
many,TRBD1,TRBV5-1,TRBJ1-5,TGCGCCAGCAGCTTGGAGACAGGGGATCAGCCCCAGCATTTT,CASSLETGDQPQHF
NA,TRBD2,TRBV12-3/TRBV12-4,TRBJ2-2,TGTGCCAGCAACCTAGCGGGAGCGACCTTTGGGGAGCTGTTTTTT,CASNLAGATFGELFF
many,TRBD2,TRBV18,TRBJ2-7,TGTGCCAGTTGCCCGGGACTAGTTTACGAGCAGTACTTC,CASCPGLVYEQYF
few,TRBD1,TRBV28,TRBJ2-7,TGTGCCAGCAGTCGGGACAGTCCCTACGAGCAGTACTTC,CASSRDSPYEQYF
few,NA,TRBV12-3/TRBV12-4,TRBJ1-4,TGTGCCAGCAGTTTCGGGGGGACGGAAAAACTGTTTTTT,CASSFGGTEKLFF